The rows below give T cell receptor beta chains drawn from one sample of a study of monozygotic twins with inflammatory bowel disease. TCRdb re-analyzed the 5' RACE reads; it lists each CDR3 protein once, without DNA. This listing includes about 160,000 distinct CDR3 sequences. Sample: blood. The receptors originated from a human donor with ulcerative colitis or Crohn's disease, or a healthy co-twin of an affected twin (not recorded which). Both conserved end residues are part of each CDR3.

v_call	j_call	cdr3_length	cdr3_aa
TRBV20-1	TRBJ1-5	19	CSAREGPGQGYSGNQPQHF
TRBV5-1	TRBJ2-5	18	CASSLEGQGLRVQETQYF
TRBV10-3	TRBJ1-5	14	CATEVSRGNQPQHF
TRBV6-2/TRBV6-3	TRBJ2-7	18	CASSYSTWSRQISYEQYF
TRBV20-1	TRBJ2-3	13	CSASLTVRNTQYF
TRBV6-5	TRBJ1-4	16	CASSYSLPGGGEKLFF
TRBV7-9	TRBJ1-3	15	CASSYEPGTGNTIYF
TRBV12-3/TRBV12-4	TRBJ1-4	14	CASSLQGVWEKLFF
TRBV7-9	TRBJ1-5	13	CASSFDSNQPQHF
TRBV12-3/TRBV12-4	TRBJ2-2	13	CASSLPRSGELFF
TRBV20-1	TRBJ1-6	15	CSASHRTGTNSPLHF
TRBV7-9	TRBJ1-3	15	CASSSTMGSGNTIYF
TRBV29-1	TRBJ1-2	12	CSAAHSENGYTF
TRBV12-3/TRBV12-4	TRBJ1-2	11	CASRVGGEDTF
TRBV6-1	TRBJ1-3	16	CASSPLGSPSGNTIYF
TRBV3-1	TRBJ2-5	17	CASSQDWGGQDVETQYF
TRBV7-2	TRBJ2-3	13	CASSSPITDTQYF
TRBV12-3/TRBV12-4	TRBJ2-7	14	CASRARQGTYEQYF
TRBV7-2	TRBJ2-2	15	CASSLVGAGTGELFF
TRBV20-1	TRBJ1-1	13	CSAATGSNTEAFF
TRBV20-1	TRBJ2-1	15	CSARDPAGGYNEQFF
TRBV10-3	TRBJ2-3	17	CAISGTLAGGPTDTQYF
TRBV5-4	TRBJ2-1	14	CASSPRGRFDEQFF
TRBV6-5	TRBJ1-6	17	CASSYSWRAPLNSPLHF
TRBV3-1	TRBJ1-1	12	CASSQAGTEAFF
TRBV20-1	TRBJ2-2	15	CSAPNRGGNTGELFF
TRBV5-1	TRBJ1-6	14	CASRRGTGPSPLHF
TRBV20-1	TRBJ2-7	15	CSARDRRGRSYEQYF
TRBV4-2	TRBJ2-1	16	CASSQDRAGGPEGQFF
TRBV20-1	TRBJ2-7	13	CSARLAGTYEQYF
TRBV9	TRBJ2-2	16	CASSVRRGFHTGELFF
TRBV5-5	TRBJ2-1	17	CASSSSSRGEVGNEQFF
TRBV30	TRBJ2-7	13	CAWNRDGPYEQYF
TRBV4-3	TRBJ2-6	15	CASSQGRGGANVLTF
TRBV5-1	TRBJ2-1	14	CASSYLAGGREQFF
TRBV7-6	TRBJ1-1	18	CASSHRGGQGVANTEAFF
TRBV5-1	TRBJ2-2	18	CASSFMLGTISTTGELFF
TRBV29-1	TRBJ1-3	13	CSAFDRAGNTIYF
TRBV5-1	TRBJ2-5	16	CASSHTSVSYQETQYF
TRBV4-3	TRBJ2-7	16	CASSQDKSGRSYEQYF
TRBV5-6	TRBJ2-2	14	CASGLRDRAGELFF
TRBV20-1	TRBJ2-7	14	CSASTSGRIYEQYF
TRBV12-3/TRBV12-4	TRBJ2-2	16	CAIPWFGASNTGELFF
TRBV27	TRBJ1-2	13	CASRTGSDRGYTF
TRBV10-3	TRBJ1-5	14	CAISERQGNQPQHF
TRBV20-1	TRBJ2-1	13	CSASPSGYNEQFF
TRBV9	TRBJ2-3	13	CASSVEGEDTQYF
TRBV6-5	TRBJ1-2	15	CASSYQGTVNYGYTF
TRBV27	TRBJ2-3	15	CASSLIGAGGSTQYF
TRBV29-1	TRBJ2-6	12	CSAQAGANVLTF
TRBV5-1	TRBJ1-1	13	CASSFEGGAQAFF